Below, 16 T cell receptor beta chains from the same sample are listed, as sequenced in a study of T-cell memory formation after mild COVID-19. MiXCR, applied by TCRdb to the 5' RACE reads, yields one record per CDR3 protein. The sample records hundreds of thousands of distinct CDR3 sequences, about 20% being singletons. Sequenced material: PBMCs or a T cell subset sorted from them (not recorded which). The receptor source for this set is an adult woman who had mild COVID-19 (a few samples of this study predate the infection). Cell type and time point are not known.

This clonotype was seen a few times. The V and J genes are TRBV30 and TRBJ2-5, with D perhaps TRBD1 (5 bases). The CDR3 length is 12 residues. V shed 1 base and J shed 11 bases, with 14 bases lying between them. Germline V gene sequence: CDR1 GTSNPN, CDR2 SVGIG (reference sequence). The CDR3 reads CAWSDDRTPQYF. Written as DNA, the CDR3 is TGTGCCTGGAGTGATGACCGGACACCTCAGTACTTC.

This clonotype was observed once. This chain uses TRBV12-3 or TRBV12-4 with TRBJ2-1; D is unclear. The CDR3 is 14 residues long. V was cut by 8 bases and J by 3 bases, with 14 bases left in between. The CDR3 DNA follows: TGTGCCAGCTGTCGGCAGAAGTACTACAATGAGCAGTTCTTC. This gives the protein CASCRQKYYNEQFF.

This clonotype was seen only a few times. J is TRBJ2-1 and V is TRBV7-2; D remains unclear. V lost 2 bases, J lost 4 bases, and 12 bases lay in between. CDR1 and CDR2 (germline): SGHTA, FQGNSA. The CDR3 is 15 residues long. CDR3: CASSLRKLGYNEQFF. The CDR3 DNA follows: TGTGCCAGCAGCTTACGTAAATTAGGGTACAATGAGCAGTTCTTC.

This clonotype has ten or more counts. The chain combines TRBV29-1 with TRBJ2-7; TRBD2 is a possible D gene (5 bases). The V end was cut by 0 bases, the J end by 5 bases, with 8 bases between. The CDR3 covers 12 residues. Germline CDR1 reads SQVTM; CDR2 reads ANQGSEA. CDR3 loop: CSVEDERDEQYF. The DNA of the CDR3 is TGCAGCGTTGAAGATGAGAGGGACGAGCAGTACTTC.

In its sample, this clonotype was seen a few times. The chain links TRBV7-9 to TRBJ2-7, with a possible D match to TRBD1 (6 bases). The CDR3 totals 14 residues. Looked up from germline, CDR1 is SEHNR and CDR2 is FQNEAQ (reference sequence). The V gene lost 4 bases and the J gene lost 2 bases, with 12 bases spanning the gap. The CDR3 DNA reads as TGTGCCAGCAGCTCAGACAGGAGGCCCTACGAGCAGTACTTC. It encodes CASSSDRRPYEQYF.

The table lists this clonotype with a few counts. The CDR3 DNA reads TGTGCCTGGAACGCTGCGTCTAGCGGGGCCCGGGGGGAGACCCAGTACTTC. Protein product: CAWNAASSGARGETQYF. The gene calls are TRBV30 and TRBJ2-5; 9 bases are a match to TRBD2. The ends lost 4 bases at V and 5 bases at J; junction bases unmatched: 17. There are 17 residues in the CDR3. Germline V gives CDR1 GTSNPN, CDR2 SVGIG (reference sequence).

J is TRBJ1-1 and V is TRBV2, with 7 bases identical to TRBD1. Germline V gene lookup returns CDR1 SNHLY and CDR2 FYNNEI. CDR3 length: 11 residues. After removal of 4 bases from V and 11 bases from J, the junction contained 4 bases not matched to a gene. Here the CDR3 DNA reads TGTGCCAGCAGTGTTGACAGGGAGGCTTTCTTT. The encoded protein is CASSVDREAFF.

This chain uses TRBV4-2 with TRBJ1-1; a weak D match, TRBD1 (6 bases). Germline-derived CDR1 and CDR2 are LGHNA and YNFKEQ. CDR3 size: 16 residues. V dropped 4 bases and J dropped 6 bases, with 21 bases sitting between them. CDR3 protein: CASSLGMGASSSEAFF. The CDR3 coding sequence is TGTGCCAGCAGCCTTGGGATGGGGGCGTCTTCTTCTGAAGCTTTCTTT.

This clonotype has a handful of counts. The chain links TRBV27 to TRBJ2-7, with 14 bases aligning to TRBD2. With 0 bases clipped from V and 6 bases from J, the junction kept 1 base outside the gene matches. Germline V lookup: CDR1 MNHEY, CDR2 SMNVEV (reference sequence). The CDR3 loop spans 15 amino acids. As DNA, the CDR3 is TGTGCCAGCAGTTTATCCGGGACTAGCGGGAGCGAGCAGTACTTC. Its translation is CASSLSGTSGSEQYF.

This clonotype was recorded at least ten times. This chain connects TRBV18 to TRBJ2-7; unclear D gene. With 1 base removed from V and 2 bases from J, the gap between germline ends came to 6 bases. The CDR3 covers 13 residues. Germline CDR1 KGHSH, CDR2 LQKENI. The CDR3 sequence: CASSPRRTYEQYF. In nucleotides, the CDR3 is TGTGCCAGCTCACCACGCCGGACCTACGAGCAGTACTTC.

The genes are TRBV11-2 and TRBJ2-1; D unresolved. The CDR3 has 12 residues. With 3 bases removed from V and 4 bases from J, the gap between germline ends came to 4 bases. Germline lookup yields CDR1 SGHAT and CDR2 FQNNGV. The CDR3 DNA follows: TGTGCCAGCAGCTTCCAGTACAATGAGCAGTTCTTC. Translating gives CASSFQYNEQFF.

This sequence joins TRBV12-3 or TRBV12-4 and TRBJ1-2, with TRBD1 as a possible D gene (6 bases). This CDR3 is 15 amino acids long. V lost 5 bases, J lost 0 bases, and 13 bases lay in between. CDR3 coding DNA: TGTGCCAGCAGTCCCGGACAGCCCTCTAACTATGGCTACACCTTC. This sequence encodes CASSPGQPSNYGYTF.

The rearrangement links TRBV5-5 to TRBJ2-7; D uncertain. The germline CDR1 and CDR2 sequences are SGHKS and YYEKEE (reference sequence). The CDR3 totals 15 residues. V lost 0 bases, J lost 2 bases, and 12 bases lay in between. In nucleotides, the CDR3 is TGTGCCAGCAGCTTGGCCGGGCTACGGGCCTACGAGCAGTACTTC. Translating it yields CASSLAGLRAYEQYF.

The V gene is TRBV20-1, the J gene TRBJ2-5; 9 nucleotides match TRBD1. J was trimmed by 4 bases and V by 4 bases; bases with no gene match: 4. The CDR3 loop spans 13 amino acids. The germline CDR1 and CDR2 sequences are DFQATT and SNEGSKA (reference sequence). DNA of the CDR3: TGCAGTGCTACAACAGGGGGCACAGAGACCCAGTACTTC. Residues: CSATTGGTETQYF.

This clonotype showed up just a few times. The rearrangement uses TRBV3-1 and TRBJ1-2; D unresolved. V was pared by 4 bases and J by 0 bases, with 6 bases between. Germline V gene data show CDR1 as LGHDT and CDR2 as YNNKEL (reference sequence). There are 13 residues in the CDR3. CDR3 sequence (DNA): TGTGCCAGCAGCCGCAGATCTAACTATGGCTACACCTTC. It yields the protein CASSRRSNYGYTF.

The chain couples TRBV20-1 to TRBJ2-1, with D perhaps TRBD2 (5 bases). V was trimmed by 3 bases and J by 8 bases, leaving 14 bases between them. The CDR3 loop spans 13 amino acids. Germline-derived CDR1 and CDR2 are DFQATT and SNEGSKA (reference sequence). The CDR3 sequence: CSASFRGAHEQFF. The DNA for the CDR3 is TGCAGTGCTAGCTTTCGGGGTGCGCATGAGCAGTTCTTC.